Listed below are T cell receptor beta chains from one sample, sequenced in a study of beta chain features in type 1 diabetes. Only in-frame clones appear in the TCRdb table, and some are missing; sequencing was by immunoSEQ multiplex PCR. The data show 310,000 or so clones, with less than 10% seen just once and roughly 0.44% held by the top ten. The sequenced sample consisted of central memory CD4+ T cells from blood. The receptors were gathered from a young woman in good health. CDR3s include the opening cysteine and the closing phenylalanine or tryptophan. A D gene is named only where the DNA matches it firmly. Not every row has a clone size; where given, it reads once, few, many or a size class.

>TRBJ2-1|NA|TRBV18|NA
CASSHSSYNEQFF
TGTGCCAGCTCCCATAGCTCCTACAATGAGCAGTTCTTC
>TRBJ2-7|few|TRBV18|NA
CASSRSVTDSYEQYF
TGTGCCAGCTCGCGGTCGGTTACAGATTCCTACGAGCAGTACTTC
>TRBJ2-3|NA|TRBV27|NA
CASRRDIYTDTQYF
TGTGCCAGCCGCCGGGACATCTACACAGATACGCAGTATTTT
>TRBJ1-5|NA|TRBV7-8|NA
CASSRSGRGNNQPQHF
TGTGCCAGCAGCCGATCGGGACGGGGTAACAATCAGCCCCAGCATTTT
>TRBJ1-1|NA|TRBV7-2|NA
CASSQPMWDTEAFF
TGTGCCAGCAGCCAACCGATGTGGGACACTGAAGCTTTCTTT
>TRBJ1-1|NA|TRBV5-6|NA
CASSLRGAGTEAFF
TGTGCCAGCAGTTTAAGGGGGGCGGGCACTGAAGCTTTCTTT
>TRBJ2-5|few|TRBV7-9|TRBD2
CASSPPGLAGETQYF
TGTGCCAGCAGCCCCCCGGGACTAGCGGGAGAGACCCAGTACTTC
>TRBJ2-7|few|TRBV29-1|TRBD2
CSVSEREGGEQYF
TGCAGCGTCTCAGAGCGGGAGGGAGGCGAGCAGTACTTC
>TRBJ2-7|NA|TRBV7-2|NA
CASSLHQGGEQYF
TGTGCCAGCAGCTTACATCAGGGCGGGGAGCAGTACTTC
>TRBJ2-5|few|TRBV5-8|NA
CASSLVSAGLKGETQYF
TGTGCCAGCAGCTTGGTTTCAGCAGGCTTGAAAGGGGAGACCCAGTACTTC
>TRBJ2-5|NA|TRBV20-1|NA
CSAEPQETQYF
TGCAGTGCAGAACCGCAAGAGACCCAGTACTTC
>TRBJ2-1|NA|TRBV7-2|NA
CASSSQRGVGEQFF
TGTGCCAGCAGCTCTCAACGGGGAGTGGGTGAGCAGTTCTTC
>TRBJ1-1|few|TRBV6-1|NA
CASDSYAHEAFF
TGTGCCAGTGACAGTTATGCTCATGAAGCTTTCTTT
>TRBJ2-3|few|TRBV25-1|NA
CASSEYGWSPITDTQYF
TGTGCCAGCAGTGAATACGGGTGGTCACCAATCACAGATACGCAGTATTTT
>TRBJ2-5|NA|TRBV15|NA
CATTQRLAGGETQYF
TGTGCCACCACCCAACGACTAGCCGGGGGCGAGACCCAGTACTTC
>TRBJ2-5|NA|TRBV10-3|NA
CAISETAGSTLTNRETQYF
TGTGCCATCAGTGAGACCGCCGGGTCTACACTCACTAACCGGGAGACCCAGTACTTC
>TRBJ2-7|NA|TRBV19|NA
CASSSGGEFAYEQYF
TGTGCCAGTAGTTCCGGCGGAGAATTCGCCTACGAGCAGTACTTC
>TRBJ2-2|NA|TRBV6-4|TRBD1
CASSHEGQGGGELFF
TGTGCCAGCAGTCACGAAGGACAGGGAGGAGGGGAGCTGTTTTTT
>TRBJ2-7|few|TRBV28|NA
CASSPLQGYSYEQYF
TGTGCCAGCAGTCCCCTTCAGGGGTACTCCTACGAGCAGTACTTC
>TRBJ2-1|NA|TRBV27|TRBD2
CASRGLYNEQFF
TGTGCCAGCAGGGGACTATACAATGAGCAGTTCTTC
>TRBJ2-6|many|TRBV11-2|NA
CASSPVSAGANVLTF
TGTGCCAGCAGCCCAGTAAGCGCTGGGGCCAACGTCCTGACTTTC
>TRBJ2-7|NA|TRBV9|NA
CASSVGVRDYEQYF
TGTGCCAGCAGCGTAGGGGTCAGGGACTACGAGCAGTACTTC
>TRBJ1-2|few|TRBV18|TRBD1
CASSPPGTGGLYGYTF
TGTGCCAGCTCACCACCCGGGACAGGGGGCCTCTATGGCTACACCTTC
>TRBJ2-7|few|TRBV4-3|NA
CASSPRRGAVEQYF
TGCGCCAGCAGCCCGAGACGGGGGGCGGTCGAGCAGTACTTC
>TRBJ2-6|NA|TRBV6-5|NA
CASSPGGANVLTF
TGTGCCAGCAGCCCGGGTGGGGCCAACGTCCTGACTTTC
>TRBJ2-5|NA|TRBV2|TRBD2
CASSERGTSGSAETQYF
TGTGCCAGCAGTGAAAGGGGGACTAGCGGGAGTGCTGAGACCCAGTACTTC
>TRBJ2-1|NA|TRBV4-1|NA
CASSQANLGGFNEQFF
TGCGCCAGCAGCCAAGCTAACCTGGGAGGTTTTAATGAGCAGTTCTTC
>TRBJ2-3|NA|TRBV11-2|NA
CASSLQGSTDTQYF
TGTGCCAGCAGCCTCCAGGGTAGCACAGATACGCAGTATTTT
>TRBJ2-5|NA|TRBV11-2|NA
CASSLSTGIIQTQYF
TGTGCCAGCAGCCTCTCGACCGGGATCATCCAGACCCAGTACTTC
>TRBJ2-5|NA|TRBV5-1|NA
CASSLEGRQETQYF
TGCGCCAGCAGCTTGGAGGGACGGCAAGAGACCCAGTACTTC
>TRBJ2-1|NA|TRBV27|NA
CASSRTSLFEQFF
TGTGCCAGCAGTAGAACTAGTCTGTTTGAGCAGTTCTTC
>TRBJ1-4|many|TRBV5-6|NA
CASSPRLGHEKLFF
TGTGCCAGCAGTCCCCGACTGGGGCATGAAAAACTGTTTTTT
>TRBJ1-4|few|TRBV4-3|NA
CASSPTGEGREKLFF
TGCGCCAGCAGCCCCACCGGGGAGGGCCGGGAAAAACTGTTTTTT
>TRBJ2-7|NA|TRBV5-6|NA
CASSLTGTGREQYF
TGTGCCAGCAGCTTGACGGGAACAGGGAGGGAGCAGTACTTC
>TRBJ1-2|NA|TRBV2|NA
CASSSGSGYTF
TGTGCCAGCAGTTCTGGGTCTGGCTACACCTTC
>TRBJ2-2|NA|TRBV7-6|TRBD2
CASSELAGGNTGELFF
TGTGCCAGCAGCGAGCTAGCGGGGGGAAACACCGGGGAGCTGTTTTTT
>TRBJ2-7|many|TRBV10-2|NA
CASSEAGRYKDF
TGCGCCAGCAGTGAGGCAGGTCGGTACAAAGACTTC
>TRBJ2-7|many|TRBV2|TRBD2
CASSAGGPYEQYF
TGTGCCAGCTCGGCGGGAGGGCCCTACGAGCAGTACTTC
>TRBJ1-5|NA|TRBV7-2|NA
CASSVQVKQPQHF
TGTGCCAGCAGCGTACAGGTTAAGCAGCCCCAGCATTTT
>TRBJ1-3|NA|TRBV7-2|NA
CASRQGVGSGNTIYF
TGTGCCAGCAGACAGGGCGTAGGCTCTGGAAACACCATATATTTT
>TRBJ2-7|NA|TRBV4-1|TRBD2
CASSPTGTSIIYEQYF
TGCGCCAGCAGCCCAACCGGGACTAGCATAATTTACGAGCAGTACTTC
>TRBJ2-7|few|TRBV23-1|TRBD1
CASRDRNIYEQYF
TGCGCCAGCCGGGACAGGAATATCTACGAGCAGTACTTC
>TRBJ1-3|NA|TRBV29-1|NA
CSASGVYSGNTIYF
TGCAGCGCCAGCGGAGTTTACTCTGGAAACACCATATATTTT
>TRBJ2-1|few|TRBV5-4|NA
CASSLRGEQFF
TGTGCCAGCAGCCTCCGGGGCGAGCAGTTCTTC
>TRBJ2-7|few|TRBV5-6|TRBD1
CASSWHRGLMGEQYF
TGTGCCAGCAGCTGGCACAGGGGGCTAATGGGCGAGCAGTACTTC
>TRBJ2-2|many|TRBV5-4|TRBD1
CASSGQARYAGELFF
TGTGCCAGCAGCGGACAGGCCCGGTACGCCGGGGAGCTGTTTTTT
>TRBJ2-5|NA|TRBV10-3|NA
CAISWDEETQYF
TGTGCCATCAGTTGGGACGAAGAGACCCAGTACTTC
>TRBJ1-1|NA|TRBV6-6|NA
CASSYWSDTEAFF
TGTGCCAGCAGTTATTGGTCGGACACTGAAGCTTTCTTT
>TRBJ1-1|many|TRBV11-1|NA
CASSFLSGTTEAFF
TGTGCCAGCAGCTTCTTGTCTGGTACCACTGAAGCTTTCTTT
>TRBJ2-1|NA|TRBV29-1|TRBD2
CSVEAPGLAGVSYNEQFF
TGCAGCGTTGAAGCGCCGGGACTAGCGGGAGTATCCTACAATGAGCAGTTCTTC
>TRBJ2-7|many|TRBV9|TRBD2
CASSGTQRGEQYF
TGTGCCAGCAGCGGGACCCAGCGGGGGGAGCAGTACTTC
>TRBJ2-5|NA|TRBV7-9|NA
CASSFNSQKETQYF
TGTGCCAGCAGCTTCAACAGCCAAAAAGAGACCCAGTACTTC
>TRBJ2-2|NA|TRBV21-1|NA
CASSKDGQHYTGELFF
TGTGCCAGCAGCAAAGACGGACAGCACTACACCGGGGAGCTGTTTTTT
>TRBJ2-1|NA|TRBV14|NA
CASSQVEGQAYNEQFF
TGTGCCAGCAGCCAAGTGGAAGGCCAGGCCTACAATGAGCAGTTCTTC
>TRBJ1-2|NA|TRBV27|TRBD1
CASSVSRDSLYGYTF
TGTGCCAGCAGTGTAAGCCGGGACAGCCTTTATGGCTACACCTTC
>TRBJ2-3|NA|TRBV13|TRBD1
CASSYRQGRADTQYF
TGTGCCAGCAGCTACCGACAGGGGCGGGCAGATACGCAGTATTTT
>TRBJ2-1|few|TRBV5-4|TRBD2
CASSAGTSGRAIF
TGTGCCAGCAGCGCCGGGACTAGCGGGAGGGCCATCTTC
>TRBJ2-1|NA|TRBV7-2|NA
CASSFFGSYEQFF
TGTGCCAGCAGCTTCTTCGGGAGTTATGAGCAGTTCTTC
>TRBJ1-1|few|TRBV9|NA
CASSPLMRGDTEAFF
TGTGCCAGCAGCCCCCTTATGAGGGGGGACACTGAAGCTTTCTTT
>TRBJ2-1|few|TRBV7-9|TRBD2
CASSKTSGRANEQFF
TGTGCCAGCAGCAAGACTAGCGGGAGGGCAAATGAGCAGTTCTTC